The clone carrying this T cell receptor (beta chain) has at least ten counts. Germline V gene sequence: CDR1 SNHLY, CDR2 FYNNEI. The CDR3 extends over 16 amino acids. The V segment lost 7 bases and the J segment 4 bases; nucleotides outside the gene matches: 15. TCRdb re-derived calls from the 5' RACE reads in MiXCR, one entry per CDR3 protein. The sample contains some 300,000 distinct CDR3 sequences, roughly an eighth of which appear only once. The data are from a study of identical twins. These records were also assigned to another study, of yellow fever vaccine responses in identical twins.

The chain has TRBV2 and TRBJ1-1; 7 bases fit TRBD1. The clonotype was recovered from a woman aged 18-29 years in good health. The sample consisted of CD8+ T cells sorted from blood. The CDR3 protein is CASKKGQGGKGTEAFF. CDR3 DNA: TGTGCCAGCAAAAAGGGGCAGGGGGGAAAGGGCACTGAAGCTTTCTTT.